This T cell receptor beta chain was captured in a study of spatial heterogeneity in lung cancer. Study overall: Untreated early-stage non-small cell lung cancer patients, over 55 in total, were the donors.

TCRdb processed the 5' RACE reads anew with MiXCR; each CDR3 protein has one entry. In the table there are roughly 32,000 distinct CDR3 sequences, around 9.3% of which are singletons. The time point: blood at routine non-recurrence follow-up after resection. This clonotype was seen ten or more times. The V gene's germline CDR1 is SGHRS and CDR2 YFSETQ. Trimming left V 3 bases short and J 1 base short, with 13 bases between. The CDR3 sequence is 15 residues long. The sequenced sample was PBMCs, obtained at follow-up. This clonotype was obtained from a female donor with early-stage non-small cell lung cancer. The chain links TRBV5-1 to TRBJ1-1; D possibly corresponds to TRBD1 (6 bases). This CDR3 reads CASSWGGGPNTEAFF. In nucleotides, the CDR3 is TGCGCCAGCAGCTGGGGTGGGGGGCCGAACACTGAAGCTTTCTTT. The full variable domain, completed using reference TRBV5-1 and TRBJ1-1, is KAGVTQTPRYLIKTRGQQVTLSCSPISGHRSVSWYQQTPGQGLQFLFEYFSETQRNKGNFPGRFSGRQFSNSRSEMNVSTLELGDSALYLCASSWGGGPNTEAFFGQGTRLTVV.